Following are 17 T cell receptor beta chains from one sample sequenced in a study of CD8 T cells in ankylosing spondylitis. TCRdb re-analysed the 5' RACE reads in MiXCR, keeping a single row per CDR3 protein. The sample holds approximately 220,000 distinct CDR3 sequences, approximately 10% seen once. The sequencing input was blood, either unsorted or a sorted T cell fraction (not recorded which). The receptors stem from a male donor with ankylosing spondylitis or in good health (not recorded which).

On this clonotype itself: This may come from a read error, since a much larger clone is one base off. CDR3 DNA: TGTGCCAGCAGCTTGGGATCTGGGGTTGATGACCAGTTCTTC. It codes for CASSLGSGVDDQFF. This chain connects TRBV5-5 to TRBJ2-1; D gene uncertain. CDR3 length: 14 amino acids. CDR1 and CDR2 (germline): SGHKS, YYEKEE (reference sequence).

This clonotype turned up a few times. The chain uses TRBV28 and TRBJ2-1; D remains ambiguous. The germline V gene encodes CDR1 MDHEN and CDR2 SYDVKM. Trimming took off 10 bases at V and 6 bases at J, with 13 bases between the two ends. The CDR3 runs 12 residues. CDR3 nucleotide sequence: TGTGCCACTAGGCCCTCCCTCAATGAGCAGTTCTTC. Its protein is CATRPSLNEQFF.

Only one count was recorded for this clonotype. Possible read error: a much larger clone is one base away. V usage is TRBV12-3 or TRBV12-4 and J usage is TRBJ1-2; TRBD1 matches 12 bases. The CDR3 is 17 residues long. The CDR3: CASSYWDRGPPGYGDTF. DNA of the CDR3: TGTGCCAGCAGTTATTGGGACAGGGGGCCGCCTGGCTATGGCGACACCTTC.

In its sample, this clonotype was seen a few times. The gene calls are TRBV7-3 and TRBJ1-6; no definite D call. The V end was cut by 1 base, the J end by 9 bases, with 10 bases between. The CDR3 covers 14 residues. Germline V gene lookup returns CDR1 SGHTA and CDR2 FQGTGA. The CDR3 loop reads CASSLMKDSSPLHF. CDR3 DNA sequence: TGTGCCAGCAGCTTAATGAAGGACTCTTCACCCCTCCACTTT.

The chain uses TRBV20-1 and TRBJ2-5; 12 bases match TRBD2. CDR3 length: 14 residues. CDR1 DFQATT and CDR2 SNEGSKA come from the germline V gene (reference sequence). The trim removed 7 bases at V and 5 bases at J, leaving 8 bases unmatched. The CDR3 region has the DNA TGCAGTGTCAGACTAGCGGGGGTTAGGGAGACCCAGTACTTC. Translated, it gives CSVRLAGVRETQYF.

This clonotype showed up many times. The chain combines TRBV11-1 with TRBJ2-5, with a weak D call TRBD2 (6 bases). V lost 5 bases to trimming and J lost 3 bases, with 25 bases between them. The CDR3 has 18 residues. Germline-derived CDR1 and CDR2 are SGHAT and FQDESV (reference sequence). The CDR3 nucleotides are TGTGCCAGCAGCCCGGGGCGGGGTTTAAGATTATTTAAAGAGACCCAGTACTTC. Translated, it gives CASSPGRGLRLFKETQYF.

This chain links TRBV20-1 with TRBJ2-3, with D possibly TRBD2 on 6 matching bases. This CDR3 is built from 14 residues. The V gene lost 6 bases and the J gene lost 2 bases, with 15 bases spanning the gap. The germline V gene encodes CDR1 DFQATT and CDR2 SNEGSKA (reference sequence). The CDR3 coding sequence is TGCAGTGCCTACCGAGGGACTGTCACAGATACGCAGTATTTT. Translated: CSAYRGTVTDTQYF.

The CDR3 DNA reads as TGCAGTGCTCCCGGACCCGGAGGCCTGAACACTGAAGCTTTCTTT. This translates into CSAPGPGGLNTEAFF. The rearrangement links TRBV20-1 to TRBJ1-1; D ambiguous. Germline lookup yields CDR1 DFQATT and CDR2 SNEGSKA (reference sequence). The CDR3 length is 15 residues. With 5 bases removed from V and 0 bases from J, the gap between germline ends came to 16 bases.

This clonotype was counted many times. The genes are TRBV9 and TRBJ2-3; 9 bases align to TRBD2. This CDR3 has 16 residues. V was pared by 3 bases and J by 0 bases, with 5 bases of the junction left unmatched. Per germline, CDR1 SGDLS and CDR2 YYNGEE. Here the CDR3 DNA reads TGTGCCAGCAGCGCCGAAGGACTAGCGAGCACAGATACGCAGTATTTT. This codes for CASSAEGLASTDTQYF.

In its sample, this clonotype was seen many times. This chain joins TRBV20-1 and TRBJ2-3; D unclear. This CDR3 region has 14 residues. V lost 6 bases to trimming and J lost 6 bases, with 19 bases between them. CDR1 and CDR2 from the germline V gene are DFQATT and SNEGSKA (reference sequence). The CDR3 coding sequence is TGCAGTGCCCGATTGTCCGGACCTGGGGATACGCAGTATTTT. This codes for CSARLSGPGDTQYF.

This chain links TRBV6-6 with TRBJ1-1; unclear D gene. The CDR3 length is 13 residues. V lost 7 bases to trimming and J lost 2 bases, with 11 bases between them. Per germline, CDR1 MNHNY and CDR2 SVGAGI (reference sequence). The CDR3 DNA sequence: TGTGCCAGCATCGGTTACGTCAACACTGAAGCTTTCTTT. Translation gives CASIGYVNTEAFF.

In this sample, this clonotype turned up many times. V usage is TRBV12-3 or TRBV12-4 and J usage is TRBJ2-5, with 14 bases identical to TRBD2. This CDR3 contains 16 residues. Unmatched junction bases numbered 6, after V lost 5 bases and J lost 4 bases. CDR3 sequence: CASSPRLAGGLETQYF. CDR3 bases: TGTGCCAGCAGTCCTCGACTAGCGGGGGGGTTAGAGACCCAGTACTTC.

This clonotype was picked up many times. The genes are TRBV5-8 and TRBJ2-3; no clear D. This CDR3 has 17 residues. Germline CDR1 SGHTS, CDR2 YDEGEE. With 7 bases removed from V and 0 bases from J, the gap between germline ends came to 21 bases. The CDR3 DNA reads as TGTGCCAGCCCTCACAGCCGCTTAGGACCTAGCACAGATACGCAGTATTTT. It yields the protein CASPHSRLGPSTDTQYF.

The sample holds many counts of this clonotype. J is TRBJ1-5 and V is TRBV5-1, with unresolved D. In germline, CDR1 is SGHRS, CDR2 YFSETQ. Trimming removed 1 base at V and 5 bases at J, with 7 bases between. This CDR3 is built from 13 residues. Here the CDR3 reads CASSLNSDQPQHF. The CDR3 nucleotides are TGCGCCAGCAGCTTGAACAGTGATCAGCCCCAGCATTTT.

This clonotype was seen repeatedly, ten times or more. V and J are TRBV29-1 and TRBJ2-5; 7 bases match TRBD1. This CDR3 spans 12 amino acids. Germline assignment: CDR1 SQVTM and CDR2 ANQGSEA. V was pared by 7 bases and J by 2 bases, with 4 bases of the junction left unmatched. CDR3 in amino acids: CSAQGFQETQYF. CDR3 DNA sequence: TGCAGCGCACAGGGGTTTCAAGAGACCCAGTACTTC.

This clonotype has a count of ten or more. The rearrangement uses TRBV7-9 and TRBJ2-1, with 8 bases aligning to TRBD2. Germline trimming cut 1 base from V and 2 bases from J; bases unmatched to any gene: 4. This CDR3 region has 16 residues. From germline, CDR1 is SEHNR and CDR2 FQNEAQ (reference sequence). The CDR3 nucleotides read TGTGCCAGCAGCTTAGGAGCCGGGGGGGCCTACAATGAGCAGTTCTTC. Residues: CASSLGAGGAYNEQFF.

This clonotype appeared a few times. This chain connects TRBV6-1 to TRBJ1-5; D is undetermined. Germline V lookup: CDR1 MNHNS, CDR2 SASEGT. The CDR3 runs to 15 residues. V shed 4 bases and J shed 4 bases, with 14 bases lying between them. The chain's CDR3 is CASSAGSLGNQPQHF. The CDR3 DNA reads TGTGCCAGCAGTGCAGGCTCACTGGGGAATCAGCCCCAGCATTTT.